This T cell receptor beta chain was identified in a study of blood T cell repertoires in COVID-19. Profiled with immunoSEQ multiplex PCR; TCRdb holds only in-frame clones, not every one. The profile shows some 80,000 clones, around 83% of them singletons. Germline loops: CDR1 SGHVS, CDR2 FQNEAQ. V dropped 1 base and J dropped 2 bases, with 6 bases sitting between them. CDR3 length: 14 residues. Input material: peripheral blood. The origin of this receptor is a woman aged 65 to 85 with acute or convalescent COVID-19. The genes are TRBV7-8 and TRBJ1-3; D ambiguous. The chain's CDR3 is CASSLGPAGNTIYF. The CDR3 DNA is TGTGCCAGCAGCTTAGGGCCCGCTGGAAACACCATATATTTT.